Listed here are 3 T cell receptor beta chains from one sample, sequenced in a study of blood T cell repertoires in COVID-19. Method: immunoSEQ multiplex PCR; TCRdb's copy keeps in-frame clones and lacks some. Seen here are 130,000 to 150,000 clones, around 87% observed once, and the top ten hold around 11%. The source material was PBMCs or T cells enriched from blood (not recorded which). These receptors all stem from a man aged 60-69 years who had recovered from COVID-19.

The chain is built from TRBV29-1 and TRBJ1-4; possibly TRBD1 for D (6 bases). Trimming took off 6 bases at V and 5 bases at J, with 13 bases between the two ends. CDR3 length: 13 residues. The germline gives CDR1 SQVTM, CDR2 ANQGSEA. CDR3: CSVEQGPNEKLFF. The CDR3 bases are TGCAGCGTCGAACAGGGCCCGAATGAAAAACTGTTTTTT.

The chain employs TRBV5-1 and TRBJ2-7, with a tentative D call TRBD1 (6 bases). The CDR3 totals 13 residues. The V and J ends lost 1 base and 4 bases respectively, with 9 bases between them. The germline V gene has CDR1 SGHRS and CDR2 YFSETQ. The CDR3 reads CASSLIQGYEQYF. CDR3 bases: TGCGCCAGCAGCTTGATACAGGGTTACGAGCAGTACTTC.

J is TRBJ2-3 and V is TRBV19; TRBD2 matches at 7 bases. The CDR3 extends over 14 amino acids. Trimming at V came to 2 bases and at J to 6 bases, leaving 5 bases not matched to a gene. Germline V CDR1 and CDR2: LNHDA, SQIVND (reference sequence). As DNA, the CDR3 is TGTGCCAGTAGTATATCACTAGCGACCGATACGCAGTATTTT. Its translation is CASSISLATDTQYF.